This TCR beta chain was identified during a study of shared clonotypes between healthy human individuals. Broader study findings: Estimated richness was generally greater in naive than memory subsets.

This CDR3 is 14 amino acids long. Germline V CDR1 and CDR2: KGHSH, LQKENI. Trimming left V 4 bases short and J 0 bases short, with 9 bases between. Each donor was a Caucasian adult residing in Nashville, Tennessee. To note about this clone: No antigen is known for it.

DNA at 200 ng, 25,000 to 35,000 T cell genomes, went into sorted-subset replicate PCRs. Authors' data handling: Because ImmunoSEQ provided only junction sequences with no quality scores, the filtering differed. Sequencing used immunoSEQ multiplex PCR; TCRdb keeps in-frame clones, though not all of them. V and J calls and clone size are copied from that table; D and trimming were computed from the DNA. Here the sample spans roughly 2.4 million clones, approximately 94% being singletons. Sequenced: naive CD4+ T cells sorted from blood. The subset here: CD45RA+ positively selected. This rearrangement joins TRBV18 to TRBJ1-1; the D is unclear. The clonotype comes from a man aged 18 to 35 in good health. CDR3 bases: TGTGCCAGCTCACTATGGGATATGAACACTGAAGCTTTCTTT. Amino acid sequence: CASSLWDMNTEAFF.